Below are 7 T cell receptor beta chains sequenced from a single sample in a study of CD8+CD57+ T cells in acquired aplastic anemia. Genomic DNA, serving as template, underwent TCR beta VDJ and CDR3 profiling. TCRdb analysed the reads with MiXCR anew, one entry per CDR3 protein. Of approximately 200,000 distinct CDR3 sequences listed, over 60% are singletons. Sequenced material: sorted CD4+, CD8+, or CD8+CD57+ T cells (not recorded which) from PBMCs. The receptors stem from a human donor with severe aplastic anemia or a healthy control (not recorded which).

Comments on this clonotype: A much larger clone is a single base away; this may be a read error. The genes are TRBV27 and TRBJ1-2; D possibly corresponds to TRBD1 (5 bases). V lost 3 bases, J lost 9 bases, and 14 bases lay in between. The CDR3 length is 13 residues. Germline lookup yields CDR1 MNHEY and CDR2 SMNVEV (reference sequence). The CDR3 spells CASSFGAMSSYTF. The CDR3 DNA follows: TGTGCCAGCAGTTTCGGGGCCATGTCAAGCTACACCTTC.

This sequence joins TRBV20-1 and TRBJ2-1; no definite D call. Trimming cost V 7 bases and J 3 bases, with 7 bases left between them. This CDR3 spans 11 amino acids. Looked up from germline, CDR1 is DFQATT and CDR2 is SNEGSKA (reference sequence). The CDR3 DNA sequence: TGCAGTGGGGGTAACTACAATGAGCAGTTCTTC. Translating gives CSGGNYNEQFF.

The chain is built from TRBV7-9 and TRBJ2-3; D remains unclear. V dropped 6 bases and J dropped 2 bases, with 21 bases sitting between them. Looked up from germline, CDR1 is SEHNR and CDR2 is FQNEAQ (reference sequence). This CDR3 has 17 amino acids. CDR3 amino acids: CASSLPPGPTDTDTQYF. The CDR3 DNA sequence: TGTGCCAGCAGTCTCCCCCCCGGACCGACGGACACAGATACGCAGTATTTT.

This chain joins TRBV10-3 and TRBJ1-6; no clear D. There are 14 residues in the CDR3. Trimming left V 0 bases short and J 10 bases short, with 10 bases between. The germline V gene has CDR1 ENHRY and CDR2 SYGVKD. The DNA of the CDR3 is TGTGCCATCAGTGAGTCCTGGCCGCGGTCACCCCTCCACTTT. Its protein is CAISESWPRSPLHF.

The chain has TRBV5-5 and TRBJ2-7; 9 positions agree with TRBD1. V lost 5 bases to trimming and J lost 4 bases; unmatched junction nucleotides: 10. CDR3 size: 15 residues. Germline CDR1 is SGHKS and CDR2 is YYEKEE (reference sequence). The CDR3 here is CASRSGTGIMYEQYF. As DNA, the CDR3 is TGTGCCAGCAGGTCAGGGACAGGGATAATGTACGAGCAGTACTTC.

This clonotype was counted a single time. The genes are TRBV20-1 and TRBJ1-1; no definite D call. V lost 3 bases to trimming and J lost 1 base, with 6 bases between them. CDR3 length: 12 amino acids. Germline lookup yields CDR1 DFQATT and CDR2 SNEGSKA (reference sequence). Here the CDR3 reads CSASVGNTEAFF. In DNA form, the CDR3 reads TGCAGTGCTAGCGTGGGGAACACTGAAGCTTTCTTT.

The rearrangement links TRBV19 to TRBJ1-1, with 8 bases lining up with TRBD1. The V gene end was trimmed by 9 bases and the J gene end by 1 base; junction bases not matched to a gene: 10. In germline, CDR1 is LNHDA, CDR2 SQIVND (reference sequence). CDR3 length: 15 residues. CDR3 coding DNA: TGTGCCAGCATTTCAGTAGGACAGGGGAACACTGAAGCTTTCTTT. This translates into CASISVGQGNTEAFF.